This T cell receptor (beta chain) derives from a study of blood T cell repertoires in COVID-19. About the research overall: The United States, Italy and Spain supplied acute and convalescent COVID-19 samples. Nucleic acid was either cDNA or gDNA, and it came from T cells, B-cell-depleted T cells, or PBMCs.

This clone was seen a handful of times. The germline V gene encodes CDR1 MDHEN and CDR2 SYDVKM. This CDR3 region has 14 residues. V was shortened by 6 bases and J by 1 base, with 13 bases between the two germline ends. In the original workflow: From reference gene primer amplification, estimates of nucleated cell counts were derived. Measured with immunoSEQ multiplex PCR; TCRdb has only the in-frame clones, and not every one. The DNA was the basis for D and trimming; V, J and clone size are from that table. The sample has about 35,000 clones, over 80% seen once; the top ten hold over 9%. The sequencing input was peripheral blood. This TCR was sampled from a man older than 75 with active COVID-19. The chain uses TRBV28 and TRBJ2-7; TRBD2 is a possible D gene (6 bases). The CDR3 nucleotides read TGTGCCAGCAGAGTTATTGGGAGGTCCTACGAGCAGTACTTC. Its translation is CASRVIGRSYEQYF.